Following are 26 T cell receptor beta chains from one sample sequenced in a study of human T cells and chemical hapten exposure. TCRdb processed the RACE reads anew with MiXCR; each CDR3 protein has one entry. The sample carries more than 80,000 distinct CDR3 sequences, roughly 12% recorded once. The time point is: pre-sensitization, week 0. Stated treatment: therapeutic diphenylcyclopropenone sensitization with weekly scalp DPC. The sample was whole blood, taken in connection with sensitization to the hapten diphenylcyclopropenone (DPC). These receptors all come from a woman aged 45-60 years with alopecia areata. Some clones in this sample may be carry-over from other donors' samples.

A few counts support this clonotype. This chain connects TRBV18 to TRBJ1-6, with 9 bases lining up with TRBD1. CDR1 is KGHSH, CDR2 LQKENI, per germline. This CDR3 contains 16 residues. With V trimmed by 1 base and J by 8 bases, 6 bases remained unmatched. CDR3 sequence: CASSPRTGAAHSPLHF. The CDR3 DNA follows: TGTGCCAGCTCACCACGGACAGGGGCGGCGCATTCACCCCTCCACTTT. The variable domain in full, with the rest retrieved from reference TRBV18 and TRBJ1-6, is NAGVMQNPRHLVRRRGQEARLRCSPMKGHSHVYWYRQLPEEGLKFMVYLQKENIIDESGMPKERFSAEFPKEGPSILRIQQVVRGDSAAYFCASSPRTGAAHSPLHFGNGTRLTVT.

This clonotype was counted ten times or more. This chain joins TRBV24-1 and TRBJ2-5, with 9 bases identical to TRBD1. CDR1 is KGHDR and CDR2 is SFDVKD in the germline V gene. The CDR3 length is 16 residues. Trimming cost V 5 bases and J 4 bases; bases outside gene matches: 10. The CDR3: CATSGRDRERRETQYF. The CDR3 DNA sequence: TGTGCCACCAGTGGGCGGGACAGGGAGCGCCGAGAGACCCAGTACTTC.

This clonotype showed up many times. V gene TRBV5-1 combines with J gene TRBJ2-7; no reliable D call. The CDR3 covers 11 residues. CDR1 SGHRS and CDR2 YFSETQ come from the germline V gene. The ends were cut back, 3 bases at V and 5 bases at J, with 6 bases in the middle. The CDR3 sequence: CASSSQHEQYF. As DNA, the CDR3 is TGCGCCAGCAGCTCCCAGCACGAGCAGTACTTC.

The genes are TRBV12-3 or TRBV12-4 and TRBJ1-5, with D perhaps TRBD1 (5 bases). V gave up 6 bases and J gave up 0 bases, with 6 bases separating them. The CDR3 sequence is 13 residues long. CDR3 DNA: TGTGCCAGCAGGGACACTAGCAATCAGCCCCAGCATTTT. Amino acids: CASRDTSNQPQHF.

There are a few counts of this clonotype. The chain links TRBV5-1 to TRBJ2-3; 8 bases are a match to TRBD1. CDR3 length: 18 residues. The germline V gene has CDR1 SGHRS and CDR2 YFSETQ. Trimming took 0 bases from V and 3 from J; bases not matched to a gene: 12. The CDR3 here is CASSLDLGQGRLTDTQYF. The CDR3 DNA reads TGCGCCAGCAGCTTGGATTTAGGACAGGGCCGATTAACAGATACGCAGTATTTT. Variable domain in full (rest from reference TRBV5-1 and TRBJ2-3): KAGVTQTPRYLIKTRGQQVTLSCSPISGHRSVSWYQQTPGQGLQFLFEYFSETQRNKGNFPGRFSGRQFSNSRSEMNVSTLELGDSALYLCASSLDLGQGRLTDTQYFGPGTRLTVL.

A few counts support this clonotype. This chain joins TRBV20-1 and TRBJ1-1; D may be TRBD1 (5 bases). The CDR3 spans 13 residues. Trimming shortened V by 3 bases and J by 2 bases, and 10 bases separated the two germline ends. The germline CDR1 and CDR2 sequences are DFQATT and SNEGSKA (reference sequence). This CDR3 is CSARRDLNTEAFF. The CDR3 DNA reads TGCAGTGCTAGGCGGGACCTTAACACTGAAGCTTTCTTT.

This clonotype was seen at least ten times. The chain recombines TRBV28 with TRBJ2-3, with D unresolved. Germline-derived CDR1 and CDR2 are MDHEN and SYDVKM. This CDR3 has 14 residues. The V gene lost 2 bases and the J gene lost 9 bases, with 15 bases spanning the gap. Written as DNA, the CDR3 is TGTGCCAGCAGTTTACCGAGTTGGGCTGGCACGCAGTATTTT. Translating gives CASSLPSWAGTQYF.

This clonotype came up a few times. The rearrangement uses TRBV19 and TRBJ2-2, with 9 bases lining up with TRBD2. The CDR3 consists of 17 residues. J was trimmed by 5 bases and V by 5 bases; bases with no gene match: 12. Germline values: CDR1 LNHDA, CDR2 SQIVND (reference sequence). CDR3 DNA: TGTGCCAGTAGTGCCCGCCCGGTAGCGGGAGTAACCGGGGAGCTGTTTTTT. This translates into CASSARPVAGVTGELFF.

This clonotype was counted ten times or more. The chain uses TRBV12-3 or TRBV12-4 and TRBJ1-1, with TRBD1 matching 9 bases. The length of the CDR3 is 18 residues. V lost 2 bases, J lost 7 bases, and 17 bases stayed unmatched. CDR3: CASSLLHRGLPGTYEAFF. DNA of the CDR3: TGTGCCAGCAGTTTATTGCACAGGGGGCTGCCCGGGACCTATGAAGCTTTCTTT.

The chain joins TRBV28 to TRBJ2-1; the D gene is possibly TRBD2 (5 bases). The CDR3 contains 14 residues. Germline-derived CDR1 and CDR2 are MDHEN and SYDVKM. V was trimmed by 3 bases and J by 7 bases, leaving 13 bases between them. The CDR3 DNA reads as TGTGCCAGCAGTTTGGGGAGTTCGAAAAATGAGCAGTTCTTC. Residues: CASSLGSSKNEQFF.

The chain couples TRBV29-1 to TRBJ2-1; no clear D. The V end was cut by 4 bases, the J end by 2 bases, with 9 bases between. The CDR3 loop spans 13 amino acids. Germline V gene data show CDR1 as SQVTM and CDR2 as ANQGSEA. The CDR3 reads CSVVLSAYNEQFF. The CDR3 bases are TGCAGCGTTGTGTTGAGCGCCTACAATGAGCAGTTCTTC.

This clonotype was observed a few times. The chain recombines TRBV7-8 with TRBJ2-3, with 7 bases lining up with TRBD2. V lost 7 bases to trimming and J lost 6 bases; unmatched junction nucleotides: 19. Per the germline V gene, CDR1 is SGHVS and CDR2 is FQNEAQ. This CDR3 has 17 amino acids. The CDR3 loop is CASTAYLMRLAWDTQYF. CDR3 bases: TGTGCCAGCACCGCTTATTTGATGCGACTAGCTTGGGATACGCAGTATTTT. The complete variable domain, with remaining parts taken from reference TRBV7-8 and TRBJ2-3, reads GAGVSQSPRYKVAKRGQDVALRCDPISGHVSLFWYQQALGQGPEFLTYFQNEAQLDKSGLPSDRFFAERPEGSVSTLKIQRTQQEDSAVYLCASTAYLMRLAWDTQYFGPGTRLTVL.

The V call is TRBV28, the J call TRBJ2-3; weak D call: TRBD1 (5 bases). The CDR3 is made up of 13 amino acids. In germline, CDR1 is MDHEN, CDR2 SYDVKM. The V end was cut by 5 bases, the J end by 6 bases, with 12 bases between. The CDR3 protein is CASSSGAWDTQYF. In DNA form, the CDR3 reads TGTGCCAGCAGTAGTGGGGCCTGGGATACGCAGTATTTT.

The chain links TRBV11-2 to TRBJ2-3; TRBD1 or TRBD2 may be the D gene (5 bases each). CDR3 size: 16 residues. Germline-derived CDR1 and CDR2 are SGHAT and FQNNGV. The V gene lost 1 base and the J gene lost 4 bases, with 15 bases spanning the gap. CDR3 in amino acids: CASSLVRDPGADTQYF. The CDR3 bases are TGTGCCAGCAGCTTAGTCCGGGACCCCGGGGCAGATACGCAGTATTTT. Together with reference TRBV11-2 and TRBJ2-3, the CDR3 gives the full variable domain: EAGVAQSPRYKIIEKRQSVAFWCNPISGHATLYWYQQILGQGPKLLIQFQNNGVVDDSQLPKDRFSAERLKGVDSTLKIQPAKLEDSAVYLCASSLVRDPGADTQYFGPGTRLTVL.

This clonotype showed up just a few times. V is TRBV6-1 and J is TRBJ1-5, with 7 bases fitting TRBD1. Trimming at V came to 6 bases and at J to 0 bases, leaving 5 bases not matched to a gene. The CDR3 length is 15 residues. Looked up from germline, CDR1 is MNHNS and CDR2 is SASEGT. The CDR3 reads CASRRGQFSNQPQHF. In DNA, the CDR3 is TGTGCCAGCAGGAGGGGACAGTTTAGCAATCAGCCCCAGCATTTT.

This clonotype has a count of ten or more. The chain combines TRBV18 with TRBJ1-2; TRBD1 is a possible D gene (6 bases). This CDR3 region has 15 residues. The germline V gene has CDR1 KGHSH and CDR2 LQKENI. The V end was cut by 3 bases, the J end by 8 bases, with 19 bases between. CDR3 in amino acids: CASSPIQGTSAGYTF. The DNA for the CDR3 is TGTGCCAGCTCACCTATACAGGGTACCTCCGCCGGCTACACCTTC.

The genes are TRBV2 and TRBJ1-1; D gene uncertain. Germline V gene sequence: CDR1 SNHLY, CDR2 FYNNEI. This CDR3 is 12 amino acids long. V was pared by 6 bases and J by 11 bases, with 16 bases between. DNA of the CDR3: TGTGCCAGCAGCGATAATTTACCCGGGGCTTTCTTT. Residues: CASSDNLPGAFF.

This clonotype turned up a few times. This chain uses TRBV29-1 with TRBJ1-1; D is uncertain. Germline lookup yields CDR1 SQVTM and CDR2 ANQGSEA. The V end was cut by 7 bases, the J end by 1 base, with 10 bases between. This CDR3 has 12 residues. CDR3 DNA: TGCAGCGGGCTTCAGAGGAACACTGAAGCTTTCTTT. This encodes CSGLQRNTEAFF.

V is TRBV12-3 or TRBV12-4 and J is TRBJ2-3; 7 bases match TRBD1. V gave up 2 bases and J gave up 1 base; unmatched junction bases: 3. CDR3 length equals 15 residues. The CDR3 spells CASSLRDSGTDTQYF. In DNA form, the CDR3 reads TGTGCCAGCAGTTTAAGGGACAGCGGCACAGATACGCAGTATTTT.

The sample holds one count of this clonotype. The chain is built from TRBV5-1 and TRBJ2-1; TRBD1 aligns across 8 bases. V was pared by 4 bases and J by 4 bases, with 10 bases of the junction left unmatched. Looked up from germline, CDR1 is SGHRS and CDR2 is YFSETQ. The CDR3 has 16 residues. As DNA, the CDR3 is TGCGCCAGCAGCCCCCGTACAGGACAGGGTTACAATGAGCAGTTCTTC. Translating it yields CASSPRTGQGYNEQFF. The whole variable domain, filled in from reference TRBV5-1 and TRBJ2-1, reads KAGVTQTPRYLIKTRGQQVTLSCSPISGHRSVSWYQQTPGQGLQFLFEYFSETQRNKGNFPGRFSGRQFSNSRSEMNVSTLELGDSALYLCASSPRTGQGYNEQFFGPGTRLTVL.

This clonotype appeared many times. The chain uses TRBV14 and TRBJ2-7; weak D call: TRBD1 (6 bases). With 1 base removed from V and 0 bases from J, the gap between germline ends came to 19 bases. The CDR3 is made up of 18 amino acids. CDR1 SGHDN and CDR2 FVKESK come from the germline V gene. The CDR3 spells CASSQVQGSGPSSYEQYF. Written as DNA, the CDR3 is TGTGCCAGCAGCCAAGTTCAGGGGTCGGGTCCAAGCTCCTACGAGCAGTACTTC.

The V call is TRBV10-3, the J call TRBJ2-7; D remains unclear. CDR1 is ENHRY and CDR2 is SYGVKD in the germline V gene. Trimming cost V 3 bases and J 0 bases, with 9 bases left between them. The CDR3 extends over 14 amino acids. This chain's CDR3 is CAISDYLSSYEQYF. CDR3 sequence (DNA): TGTGCCATCAGTGACTACCTGAGCTCCTACGAGCAGTACTTC.

This clonotype has just a few counts. This rearrangement joins TRBV12-3 or TRBV12-4 to TRBJ1-2, with D possibly being TRBD1 (5 bases). The CDR3 is made up of 14 amino acids. Trimming stripped 3 bases from V and 4 bases from J, with 12 bases between. The DNA for the CDR3 is TGTGCCAGCAGTTTTGGGGCAGGGATCTATGGCTACACCTTC. This codes for CASSFGAGIYGYTF.

In this sample, this clonotype turned up many times. The chain couples TRBV11-2 to TRBJ2-3; perhaps D is TRBD1 or TRBD2 (6 bases each). Germline CDR1 and CDR2: SGHAT and FQNNGV. The CDR3 has 15 amino acids. With 5 bases removed from V and 4 bases from J, the gap between germline ends came to 16 bases. The chain's CDR3 is CASSLPGDMADTQYF. CDR3 DNA sequence: TGTGCCAGCAGCCTACCGGGGGACATGGCAGATACGCAGTATTTT.

The table lists this clonotype with a few counts. J is TRBJ2-5 and V is TRBV7-2; 8 nucleotides agree with TRBD2. Trimming took 5 bases from V and 2 from J; bases not matched to a gene: 10. CDR3 size: 16 residues. Germline lookup yields CDR1 SGHTA and CDR2 FQGNSA. Written as DNA, the CDR3 is TGTGCCAGCAGCCCGCGGGGGGACGGGTTACAAGAGACCCAGTACTTC. It specifies CASSPRGDGLQETQYF.

The V call is TRBV20-1, the J call TRBJ1-3; 9 nucleotides line up with TRBD1. This CDR3 is built from 17 residues. The J segment lost 0 bases and the V segment lost 5 bases, leaving 11 bases of the junction unmatched. The germline V gene has CDR1 DFQATT and CDR2 SNEGSKA (reference sequence). The CDR3 DNA is TGCAGTGCTGGAGGACAGGGGACAATCCTCTCTGGAAACACCATATATTTT. Translation gives CSAGGQGTILSGNTIYF.